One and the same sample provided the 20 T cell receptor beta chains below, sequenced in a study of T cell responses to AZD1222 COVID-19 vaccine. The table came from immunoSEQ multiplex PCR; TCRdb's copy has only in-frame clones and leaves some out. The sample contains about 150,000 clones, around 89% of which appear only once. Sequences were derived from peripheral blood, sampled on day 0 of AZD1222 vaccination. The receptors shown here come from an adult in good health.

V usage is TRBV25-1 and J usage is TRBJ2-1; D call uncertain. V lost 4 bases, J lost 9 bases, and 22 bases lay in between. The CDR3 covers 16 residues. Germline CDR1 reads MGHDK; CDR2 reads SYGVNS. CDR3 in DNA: TGTGCCAGCAGTGCCGTAACTCCTCTAACAGCCGGTGAGCAGTTCTTC. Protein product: CASSAVTPLTAGEQFF.

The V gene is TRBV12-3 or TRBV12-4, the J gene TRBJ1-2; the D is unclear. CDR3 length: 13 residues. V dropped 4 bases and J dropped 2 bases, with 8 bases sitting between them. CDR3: CASSSGRNYGYTF. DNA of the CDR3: TGTGCCAGCAGTTCAGGACGGAACTATGGCTACACCTTC.

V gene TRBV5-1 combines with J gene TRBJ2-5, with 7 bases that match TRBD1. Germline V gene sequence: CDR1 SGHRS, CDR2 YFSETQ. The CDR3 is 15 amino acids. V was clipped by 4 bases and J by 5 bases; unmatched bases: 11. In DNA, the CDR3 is TGCGCCAGCAGCCATACCGGGACAGTAGACGAGACCCAGTACTTC. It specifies CASSHTGTVDETQYF.

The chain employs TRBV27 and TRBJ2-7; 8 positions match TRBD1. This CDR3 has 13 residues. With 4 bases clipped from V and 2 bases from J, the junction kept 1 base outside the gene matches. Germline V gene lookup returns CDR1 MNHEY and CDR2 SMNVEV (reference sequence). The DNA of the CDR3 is TGTGCCAGCAGTTCCAGGGGGCCCTACGAGCAGTACTTC. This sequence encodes CASSSRGPYEQYF.

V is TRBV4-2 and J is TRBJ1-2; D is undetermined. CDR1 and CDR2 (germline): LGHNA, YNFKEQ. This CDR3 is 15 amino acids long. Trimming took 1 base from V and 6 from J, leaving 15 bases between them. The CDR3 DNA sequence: TGTGCCAGCAGCCAAGTATGGGGAGAAAAGGATGGCTACACCTTC. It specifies CASSQVWGEKDGYTF.

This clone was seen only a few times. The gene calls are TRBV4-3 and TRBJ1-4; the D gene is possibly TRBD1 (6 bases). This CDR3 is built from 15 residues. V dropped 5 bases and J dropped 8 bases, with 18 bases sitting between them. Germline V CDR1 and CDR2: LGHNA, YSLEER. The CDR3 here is CASSYDRRPGEKLFF. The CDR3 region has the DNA TGCGCCAGCAGCTATGACAGGAGGCCGGGGGAAAAACTGTTTTTT.

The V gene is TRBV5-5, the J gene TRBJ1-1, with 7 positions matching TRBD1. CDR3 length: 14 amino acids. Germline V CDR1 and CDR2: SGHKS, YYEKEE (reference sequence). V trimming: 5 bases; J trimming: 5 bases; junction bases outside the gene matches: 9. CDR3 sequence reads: CASRPQGGLTEAFF. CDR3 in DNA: TGTGCCAGCAGACCCCAAGGGGGCTTAACTGAAGCTTTCTTT.

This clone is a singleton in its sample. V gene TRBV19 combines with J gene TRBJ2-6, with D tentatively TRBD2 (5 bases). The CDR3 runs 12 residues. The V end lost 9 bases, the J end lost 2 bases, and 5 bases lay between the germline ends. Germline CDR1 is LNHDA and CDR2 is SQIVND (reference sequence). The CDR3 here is CASGAGANVLTF. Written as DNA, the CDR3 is TGTGCCAGCGGGGCTGGGGCCAACGTCCTGACTTTC.

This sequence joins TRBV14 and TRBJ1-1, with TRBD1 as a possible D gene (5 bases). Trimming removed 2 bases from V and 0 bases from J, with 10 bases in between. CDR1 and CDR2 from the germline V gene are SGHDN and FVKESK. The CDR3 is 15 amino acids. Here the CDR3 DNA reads TGTGCCAGCAGCCAAATCGAGGGGCTGAACACTGAAGCTTTCTTT. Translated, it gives CASSQIEGLNTEAFF.

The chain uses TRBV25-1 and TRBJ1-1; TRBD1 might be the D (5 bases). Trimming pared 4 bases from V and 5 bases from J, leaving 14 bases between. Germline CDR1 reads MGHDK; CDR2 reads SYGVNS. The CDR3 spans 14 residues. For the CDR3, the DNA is TGTGCCAGCAGTGCGCCACAGGTGAGAACTGAAGCTTTCTTT. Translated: CASSAPQVRTEAFF.

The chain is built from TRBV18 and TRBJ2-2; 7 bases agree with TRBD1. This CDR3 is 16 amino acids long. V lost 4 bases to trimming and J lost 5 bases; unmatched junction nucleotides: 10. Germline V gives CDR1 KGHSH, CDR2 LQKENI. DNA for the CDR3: TGTGCCAGCTCACGAGGACAGGCTGGATTAACCGGGGAGCTGTTTTTT. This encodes CASSRGQAGLTGELFF.

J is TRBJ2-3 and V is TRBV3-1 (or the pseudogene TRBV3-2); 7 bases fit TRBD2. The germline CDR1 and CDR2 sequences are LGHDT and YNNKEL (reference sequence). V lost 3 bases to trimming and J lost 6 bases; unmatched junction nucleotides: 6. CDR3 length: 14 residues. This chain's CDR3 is CASSQGGGGDTQYF. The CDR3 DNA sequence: TGTGCCAGCAGCCAGGGCGGGGGAGGGGATACGCAGTATTTT.

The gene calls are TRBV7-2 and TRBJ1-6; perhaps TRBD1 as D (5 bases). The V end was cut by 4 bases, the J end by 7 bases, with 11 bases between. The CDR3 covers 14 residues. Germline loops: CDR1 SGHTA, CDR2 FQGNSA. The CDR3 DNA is TGTGCCAGCAGCTCCCAGACAGAGAATTCACCCCTCCACTTT. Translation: CASSSQTENSPLHF.

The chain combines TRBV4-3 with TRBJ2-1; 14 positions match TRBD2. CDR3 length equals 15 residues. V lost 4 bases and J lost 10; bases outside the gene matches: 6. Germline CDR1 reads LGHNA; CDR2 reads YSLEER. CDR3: CASSPTGLAGEEQFF. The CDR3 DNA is TGCGCCAGCAGCCCTACGGGACTAGCGGGGGAGGAGCAGTTCTTC.

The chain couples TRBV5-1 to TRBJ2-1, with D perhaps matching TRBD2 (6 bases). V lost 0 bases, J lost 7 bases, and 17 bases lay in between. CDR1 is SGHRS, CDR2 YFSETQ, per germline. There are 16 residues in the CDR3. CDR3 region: CASSLGSGGLRNEQFF. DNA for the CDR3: TGCGCCAGCAGCTTGGGTAGCGGTGGTTTGCGGAATGAGCAGTTCTTC.

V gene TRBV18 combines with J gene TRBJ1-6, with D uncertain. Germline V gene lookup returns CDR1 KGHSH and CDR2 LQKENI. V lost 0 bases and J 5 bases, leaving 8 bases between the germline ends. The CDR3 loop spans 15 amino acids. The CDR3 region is CASSPPMGNNSPLHF. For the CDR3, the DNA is TGTGCCAGCTCACCACCGATGGGAAATAATTCACCCCTCCACTTT. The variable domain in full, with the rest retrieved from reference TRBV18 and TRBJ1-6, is NAGVMQNPRHLVRRRGQEARLRCSPMKGHSHVYWYRQLPEEGLKFMVYLQKENIIDESGMPKERFSAEFPKEGPSILRIQQVVRGDSAAYFCASSPPMGNNSPLHFGNGTRLTVT.

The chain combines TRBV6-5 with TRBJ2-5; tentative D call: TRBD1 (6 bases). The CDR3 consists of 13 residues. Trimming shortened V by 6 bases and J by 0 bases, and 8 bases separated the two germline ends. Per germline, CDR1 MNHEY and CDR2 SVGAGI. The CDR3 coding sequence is TGTGCCAGCAGCGGACAGTACCAAGAGACCCAGTACTTC. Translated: CASSGQYQETQYF.

The CDR3 DNA follows: TGTGCCAGCAGCTTAGATCAACACCAGTATAATTCACCCCTCCACTTT. Amino acids: CASSLDQHQYNSPLHF. The chain is built from TRBV11-2 and TRBJ1-6; D not certain. V was trimmed by 0 bases and J by 4 bases, leaving 10 bases between them. CDR1 is SGHAT, CDR2 FQNNGV, per germline. This CDR3 is 16 amino acids long. Drawing the rest from reference TRBV11-2 and TRBJ1-6, the complete variable domain is EAGVAQSPRYKIIEKRQSVAFWCNPISGHATLYWYQQILGQGPKLLIQFQNNGVVDDSQLPKDRFSAERLKGVDSTLKIQPAKLEDSAVYLCASSLDQHQYNSPLHFGNGTRLTVT.

The CDR3 is CASSPNSGELFF. The CDR3 coding sequence is TGCGCCAGCAGCCCCAACTCGGGGGAGCTGTTTTTT. The chain recombines TRBV4-3 with TRBJ2-2, with D uncertain. V lost 4 bases to trimming and J lost 8 bases, with 8 bases between them. Germline-derived CDR1 and CDR2 are LGHNA and YSLEER. The CDR3 sequence is 12 residues long.

The CDR3 nucleotides are TGTGCCAGTAGTATAAACAGGGTCGCTGAAGCTTTCTTT. It yields the protein CASSINRVAEAFF. The J gene is TRBJ1-1, the V gene TRBV19; D is possibly TRBD1 (6 bases). The V gene lost 2 bases and the J gene lost 6 bases, with 10 bases spanning the gap. The CDR3 has 13 amino acids. Germline V gene data show CDR1 as LNHDA and CDR2 as SQIVND (reference sequence).